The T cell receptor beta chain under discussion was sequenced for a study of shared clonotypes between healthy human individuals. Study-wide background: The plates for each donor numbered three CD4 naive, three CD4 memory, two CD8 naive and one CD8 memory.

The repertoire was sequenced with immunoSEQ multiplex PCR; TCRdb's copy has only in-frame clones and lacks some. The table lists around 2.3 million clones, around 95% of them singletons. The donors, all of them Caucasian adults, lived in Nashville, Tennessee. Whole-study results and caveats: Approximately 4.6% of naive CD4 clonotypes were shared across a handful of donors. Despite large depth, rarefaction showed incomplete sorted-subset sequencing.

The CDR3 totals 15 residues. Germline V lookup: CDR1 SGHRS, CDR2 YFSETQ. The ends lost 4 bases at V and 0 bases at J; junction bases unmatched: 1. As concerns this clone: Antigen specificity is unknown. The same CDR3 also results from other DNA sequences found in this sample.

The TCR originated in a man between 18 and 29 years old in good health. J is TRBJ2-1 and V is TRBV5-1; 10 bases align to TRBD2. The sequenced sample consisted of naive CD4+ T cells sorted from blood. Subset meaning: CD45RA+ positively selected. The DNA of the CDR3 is TGCGCCAGCAGCACTAGCGGGACCTCCTACAATGAGCAGTTCTTC. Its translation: CASSTSGTSYNEQFF.